The next 23 T cell receptor beta chains were all read from a single sample in a study of neurological immune-mediated disorders. TCRdb processed the 5' RACE reads anew with MiXCR; each CDR3 protein has one entry. The sample contains fewer than 85,000 distinct CDR3 sequences, 17% of which appear only once. The source material was PBMCs. Receptors originate from a woman aged 40 to 55 in good health.

This clonotype was seen many times. The rearrangement uses TRBV7-9 and TRBJ2-7; the match to TRBD1 covers 10 bases. Trimming at V came to 2 bases and at J to 5 bases, leaving 9 bases not matched to a gene. CDR3 length: 16 residues. Germline V gives CDR1 SEHNR, CDR2 FQNEAQ (reference sequence). CDR3 region: CASSLYDGTGVHEQYF. In nucleotides, the CDR3 is TGTGCCAGCAGCTTATATGATGGGACAGGGGTCCACGAGCAGTACTTC.

There are many counts of this clonotype. J is TRBJ2-7 and V is TRBV7-2; the D gene is possibly TRBD1 (6 bases). V shed 4 bases and J shed 1 base, with 11 bases lying between them. The CDR3 has 14 amino acids. The germline V gene has CDR1 SGHTA and CDR2 FQGNSA. The CDR3 loop reads CASSSRTGSYEQYV. The CDR3 nucleotides are TGTGCCAGCAGCTCGAGAACAGGGTCCTACGAGCAGTACGTC.

Ten or more counts support this clonotype. The chain carries TRBV20-1 and TRBJ2-7; 8 bases match TRBD1. Trimming took 2 bases from V and 3 from J; bases not matched to a gene: 3. The germline CDR1 and CDR2 sequences are DFQATT and SNEGSKA (reference sequence). CDR3 size: 13 residues. CDR3 in DNA: TGCAGTGCTAGAAGGGACAGGAGCTACGAGCAGTACGTC. This encodes CSARRDRSYEQYV.

The chain has TRBV6-2 or TRBV6-3 and TRBJ2-1, with 7 bases identical to TRBD2. Per germline, CDR1 MNHEY and CDR2 SVGEGT. Trimming at V came to 4 bases and at J to 2 bases, leaving 5 bases not matched to a gene. The CDR3 has 15 residues. The CDR3 spells CASSLRGVPYNEQFF. CDR3 nucleotide sequence: TGTGCCAGCAGTTTACGGGGGGTTCCCTACAATGAGCAGTTCTTC.

The table lists this clonotype with many counts. The chain employs TRBV5-6 and TRBJ1-4, with D unclear. The CDR3 is 15 amino acids. The germline V gene encodes CDR1 SGHDT and CDR2 YYEEEE. V lost 0 bases, J lost 0 bases, and 6 bases lay in between. CDR3: CASSLGEATNEKLFF. The DNA for the CDR3 is TGTGCCAGCAGCTTGGGGGAGGCAACTAATGAAAAACTGTTTTTT.

This clonotype was recorded at least ten times. The chain employs TRBV6-1 and TRBJ1-4, with 7 bases that match TRBD1. V trimming: 3 bases; J trimming: 6 bases; junction bases outside the gene matches: 4. The CDR3 spans 14 residues. CDR1 is MNHNS, CDR2 SASEGT, per germline. This chain's CDR3 is CASSEGRGDEKLFF. DNA of the CDR3: TGTGCCAGCAGTGAGGGCAGGGGGGATGAAAAACTGTTTTTT.

Ten or more counts support this clonotype. The chain recombines TRBV7-2 with TRBJ1-4, with D possibly matching TRBD1 (5 bases). Germline V gives CDR1 SGHTA, CDR2 FQGNSA. The CDR3 sequence is 14 residues long. Trimming took 1 base from V and 12 from J, leaving 15 bases between them. This CDR3 is CASSLGPGGWELFF. CDR3 nucleotide sequence: TGTGCCAGCAGCTTAGGCCCCGGGGGTTGGGAACTGTTTTTT.

This clonotype was seen at least ten times. The chain joins TRBV7-2 to TRBJ1-5; TRBD1 aligns across 8 bases. CDR3 length: 15 residues. Germline V lookup: CDR1 SGHTA, CDR2 FQGNSA. The V and J ends lost 5 bases and 4 bases, in that order; junction bases with no gene match: 7. The CDR3 DNA is TGTGCCAGCAGCGCCCAAACAGGGGGTAATCAGCCCCAGCATTTT. This gives the protein CASSAQTGGNQPQHF.

The table lists this clonotype with a count of one. The chain has TRBV18 and TRBJ1-3; perhaps TRBD1 as D (5 bases). The CDR3 is 14 amino acids. CDR1 is KGHSH, CDR2 LQKENI, per germline. V lost 2 bases and J 2 bases, leaving 7 bases between the germline ends. The CDR3 spells CASSPSGAGNTIYF. CDR3 bases: TGTGCCAGCTCACCATCGGGGGCTGGAAACACCATATATTTT.

This clonotype occurred many times. The rearrangement links TRBV6-1 to TRBJ1-1; D is unresolved. The CDR3 is 14 residues long. Between the trimmed V and J ends, which lost 0 bases and 4 bases, there was a span of 9 bases. CDR1 is MNHNS and CDR2 is SASEGT in the germline V gene. The CDR3 DNA reads as TGTGCCAGCAGTGAAGCGCGGGGTGGCACTGAAGCTTTCTTT. Its translation: CASSEARGGTEAFF.

This clonotype has a count of ten or more. The chain couples TRBV29-1 to TRBJ2-6; TRBD2 is a possible D gene (5 bases). This CDR3 is built from 16 residues. The germline V gene encodes CDR1 SQVTM and CDR2 ANQGSEA. V was pared by 7 bases and J by 3 bases, with 19 bases between. The CDR3 is CSANSQSRDGANVLTF. For the CDR3, the DNA is TGCAGCGCTAATTCTCAATCGAGGGATGGGGCCAACGTCCTGACTTTC.

Many counts were recorded for this clonotype. The gene calls are TRBV28 and TRBJ2-3, with D maybe TRBD1 (5 bases). The CDR3 totals 17 residues. V gave up 5 bases and J gave up 2 bases, with 20 bases separating them. Germline V CDR1 and CDR2: MDHEN, SYDVKM. CDR3 residues: CASSPSTGLAFTDTQYF. CDR3 nucleotide sequence: TGTGCCAGCAGTCCATCCACAGGCCTTGCTTTCACAGATACGCAGTATTTT.

This clonotype was seen ten or more times. The chain combines TRBV29-1 with TRBJ2-7; TRBD1 might be the D (5 bases). The germline V gene encodes CDR1 SQVTM and CDR2 ANQGSEA. The CDR3 spans 12 residues. With 8 bases removed from V and 0 bases from J, the gap between germline ends came to 11 bases. The CDR3 coding sequence is TGCAGCATAAAAGGGGCCTCCTACGAGCAGTACTTC. This sequence encodes CSIKGASYEQYF.

This rearrangement joins TRBV5-1 to TRBJ1-5, with D tentatively TRBD1 (6 bases). CDR1 and CDR2 (germline): SGHRS, YFSETQ. The germline V and J ends were trimmed by 4 bases and 5 bases, with 13 bases remaining between them. CDR3 length: 14 residues. The CDR3 here is CASSLEQGDQPQHF. CDR3 coding DNA: TGCGCCAGCAGCCTAGAACAGGGAGATCAGCCCCAGCATTTT.

This clonotype was seen at least ten times. The chain carries TRBV29-1 and TRBJ2-3; 8 bases agree with TRBD1. The V gene end was trimmed by 3 bases and the J gene end by 6 bases; junction bases not matched to a gene: 2. Germline values: CDR1 SQVTM, CDR2 ANQGSEA. The CDR3 runs to 12 residues. The CDR3 nucleotides read TGCAGCGTTGAGGGACAGGATGATACGCAGTATTTT. It yields the protein CSVEGQDDTQYF.

This clonotype was seen ten or more times. J is TRBJ2-1 and V is TRBV7-2; D is possibly TRBD2 (6 bases). Per germline, CDR1 SGHTA and CDR2 FQGNSA. The V end was cut by 0 bases, the J end by 6 bases, with 21 bases between. This CDR3 contains 18 residues. This CDR3 reads CASSLASGGIGNANEQFF. CDR3 DNA sequence: TGTGCCAGCAGCTTAGCCTCCGGCGGGATTGGGAACGCCAATGAGCAGTTCTTC.

In this sample, this clonotype turned up a few times. The V and J genes are TRBV20-1 and TRBJ2-5, with a possible D match to TRBD1 (5 bases). The CDR3 is 11 residues long. Germline CDR1 and CDR2: DFQATT and SNEGSKA (reference sequence). V shed 6 bases and J shed 3 bases, with 8 bases lying between them. This chain's CDR3 is CSAQGKETQYF. The CDR3 coding sequence is TGCAGTGCGCAGGGAAAAGAGACCCAGTACTTC.

This clonotype was seen at least ten times. The V gene is TRBV5-1, the J gene TRBJ1-2; 7 nucleotides align to TRBD1. Germline values: CDR1 SGHRS, CDR2 YFSETQ. The CDR3 sequence is 15 residues long. Trimming at V came to 3 bases and at J to 8 bases, leaving 13 bases not matched to a gene. CDR3 DNA sequence: TGCGCCAGCAGCTCGGGACAGAAGAGAAATATAGGCTACACCTTC. This gives the protein CASSSGQKRNIGYTF.

A note on this clonotype: This could be a read error, since a much larger clone is one nucleotide away. The rearrangement uses TRBV4-2 and TRBJ1-1; D unresolved. V lost 6 bases and J 1 base, leaving 12 bases between the germline ends. There are 14 residues in the CDR3. CDR1 LGHNA and CDR2 YNFKEQ come from the germline V gene. CDR3 amino acids: CASRDETTNTEAFF. The CDR3 nucleotides read TGTGCCAGCAGGGATGAGACTACGAACACTGAAGCTTTCTTT.

Ten or more counts support this clonotype. The rearrangement joins TRBV9 to TRBJ1-6; D ambiguous. In germline, CDR1 is SGDLS, CDR2 YYNGEE. V lost 3 bases and J lost 6, with 10 bases in between. There are 14 residues in the CDR3. CDR3 protein: CASSATIGNSPLHF. Written as DNA, the CDR3 is TGTGCCAGCAGCGCAACCATAGGTAATTCACCCCTCCACTTT.

This clonotype was detected ten times or more. The V and J genes are TRBV30 and TRBJ1-2; D remains unclear. Germline assignment: CDR1 GTSNPN and CDR2 SVGIG (reference sequence). V was trimmed by 0 bases and J by 8 bases, leaving 10 bases between them. The CDR3 has 12 residues. CDR3 in DNA: TGTGCCTGGAGTGTAAGTAGTGAAGGCTACACCTTC. Residues: CAWSVSSEGYTF.

The chain employs TRBV27 and TRBJ2-1; 7 bases line up with TRBD2. The CDR3 runs to 15 residues. V lost 3 bases, J lost 6 bases, and 8 bases stayed unmatched. Germline loops: CDR1 MNHEY, CDR2 SMNVEV (reference sequence). CDR3 in DNA: TGTGCCAGCAGTTTTGGGACTATTGGGGCCAATGAGCAGTTCTTC. Amino acids: CASSFGTIGANEQFF.

This clonotype occurred many times. The gene calls are TRBV4-3 and TRBJ2-1; 8 bases are a match to TRBD2. V lost 2 bases, J lost 3 bases, and 6 bases stayed unmatched. This CDR3 is built from 16 residues. Germline V gene sequence: CDR1 LGHNA, CDR2 YSLEER. The CDR3 is CASSQSTSGGYNEQFF. DNA of the CDR3: TGCGCCAGCAGCCAAAGTACCAGCGGGGGCTACAATGAGCAGTTCTTC.